This record looks at one TCR beta chain sequence and its context. The data derive from a study of OX40 agonist ivuxolimab in advanced cancers. The CDR3 length is 17 residues. The ends lost 3 bases at V and 7 bases at J; junction bases unmatched: 17. Germline values: CDR1 SEHNR, CDR2 FQNEAQ (reference sequence). Some clones are missing from TCRdb's copy, which holds only in-frame ones; the method was immunoSEQ multiplex PCR. The sample records 60,000 to 75,000 clones, about 85% being singletons. The receptor was isolated from an adult with an advanced solid tumor such as melanoma, head and neck, liver or kidney cancer. The chain is built from TRBV7-9 and TRBJ1-2, with 7 bases that match TRBD1. Sequencing used CD4+ or CD8+ T cells sorted from blood, obtained in a trial of the OX40 agonist ivuxolimab. For the CDR3, the DNA is TGTGCCAGCAGCTTTCTCCAGGGGACAGTAAACTATACTGGCTACACCTTC. Its protein product is CASSFLQGTVNYTGYTF.